These T cell receptor beta chains were read from a single sample in a study of blood T cell repertoires in COVID-19. TCRdb's copy holds only in-frame clones and misses some; the assay was immunoSEQ multiplex PCR. The data hold just over 650,000 clones, with 70% to 90% observed a single time. The material sequenced was peripheral blood. The receptor source for this set is a woman under 30 with acute or convalescent COVID-19. Both conserved end residues are part of each CDR3. D genes are given only for firm matches. Size values are once, few and many counts, or a class for expanded clones, and some rows have none.

>13|once|TRBV18|.|TRBJ2-7
CASSAARNYEQYF
TGTGCCAGCTCAGCGGCGAGGAATTACGAGCAGTACTTC
>16|once|TRBV5-1|.|TRBJ2-6
CASSLNPHSGANVLTF
TGCGCCAGCAGCTTGAATCCACACTCTGGGGCCAACGTCCTGACTTTC
>16|.|TRBV15|TRBD1|TRBJ1-1
CATSREDRFLNTEAFF
TGTGCCACCAGCAGAGAGGACAGGTTTTTGAACACTGAAGCTTTCTTT
>17|.|TRBV28|TRBD2|TRBJ2-7
CASYSPGGVQSTYEQYF
TGTGCCAGCTACTCGCCGGGGGGGGTCCAAAGCACCTACGAGCAGTACTTC
>15|.|TRBV11-2|.|TRBJ1-1
CASSPRPAGGTEAFF
TGTGCCAGCAGCCCACGGCCGGCCGGCGGCACTGAAGCTTTCTTT
>17|.|TRBV5-5|.|TRBJ1-2
CASSFDGVLRANYGYTF
TGTGCCAGCAGCTTCGACGGGGTCCTTCGGGCCAACTATGGCTACACCTTC
>14|.|TRBV7-3|TRBD2|TRBJ2-3
CASSSAGGTDTQYF
TGTGCCAGCAGCTCGGCGGGGGGCACAGATACGCAGTATTTT
>15|.|TRBV7-9|.|TRBJ1-1
CASSLRQGGLTEAFF
TGTGCCAGCAGCTTAAGGCAGGGCGGCCTCACTGAAGCTTTCTTT
>13|.|TRBV12-3/TRBV12-4|.|TRBJ1-1
CASTIQGRTEAFF
TGTGCCAGCACCATACAGGGAAGGACTGAAGCTTTCTTT
>14|.|TRBV2|.|TRBJ2-7
CASGSGILSYEQYF
TGTGCCAGCGGCTCTGGTATATTGTCCTACGAGCAGTACTTC
>15|.|TRBV12-5|.|TRBJ1-2
CASGPSRVQPYGYTF
TGTGCTAGTGGTCCGAGTAGAGTACAGCCTTATGGCTACACCTTC
>13|.|TRBV3-1/TRBV3-2|TRBD1|TRBJ2-3
CASAKPGGGTQYF
TGTGCCAGCGCAAAACCAGGGGGTGGTACGCAGTATTTT
>15|.|TRBV9|.|TRBJ1-1
CASSVAPGRNTEAFF
TGTGCCAGCAGCGTAGCTCCCGGGAGGAACACTGAAGCTTTCTTT
>15|.|TRBV30|.|TRBJ1-1
CAWTRRDIRYTEAFF
TGTGCCTGGACCCGTCGGGACATTCGTTACACTGAAGCTTTCTTT
>13|.|TRBV3-1/TRBV3-2|.|TRBJ1-4
CASSQVIVEKLFF
TGTGCCAGCAGCCAAGTAATTGTTGAAAAACTGTTTTTT
>14|.|TRBV6-1|.|TRBJ2-5
CASSEVRGQETQYF
TGTGCCAGCAGTGAAGTCCGGGGTCAAGAGACCCAGTACTTC
>16|.|TRBV10-3|.|TRBJ1-5
CAITHPEGGGNQPQHF
TGTGCCATCACACACCCCGAGGGAGGGGGCAATCAGCCCCAGCATTTT
>15|.|TRBV30|.|TRBJ2-1
CAWSVLRGPYNEQFF
TGTGCCTGGAGTGTACTCAGGGGACCCTACAATGAGCAGTTCTTC
>12|.|TRBV2|.|TRBJ1-1
CASRTGPETAFF
TGTGCCAGCAGAACAGGCCCGGAGACGGCTTTCTTT
>15|.|TRBV7-8|.|TRBJ1-6
CASSLKRSYNSPLHF
TGTGCCAGCAGCTTAAAGCGCTCCTATAATTCACCCCTCCACTTT
>15|.|TRBV19|.|TRBJ1-2
CASSSSEMWNYGYTF
TGTGCCAGTAGTTCCTCGGAGATGTGGAACTATGGCTACACCTTC
>15|once|TRBV28|.|TRBJ1-1
CASSLRVLPGGEAFF
TGTGCCAGCAGTTTAAGGGTGCTCCCAGGCGGGGAAGCTTTCTTT
>16|.|TRBV21-1|.|TRBJ1-2
CASILRTGGSIYGYTF
TGTGCCAGCATCCTACGGACAGGGGGCTCCATTTATGGCTACACCTTC
>15|.|TRBV9|.|TRBJ1-2
CASSPSHQGIYGYTF
TGTGCCAGCAGCCCCTCCCACCAGGGCATCTATGGCTACACCTTC
>17|.|TRBV2|TRBD1|TRBJ1-1
CASSGLDRGWMNTEAFF
TGTGCCAGCAGTGGGCTGGACAGGGGTTGGATGAACACTGAAGCTTTCTTT
>14|.|TRBV7-9|.|TRBJ2-7
CASSLSQEFYEQYF
TGTGCCAGCAGCTTAAGTCAGGAATTCTACGAGCAGTACTTC
>12|.|TRBV5-4|.|TRBJ1-2
CATQGTDYGYTF
TGTGCCACCCAGGGGACCGACTATGGCTACACCTTC